This paragraph covers one TCR beta chain sequence. Looked up from germline, CDR1 is SEHNR and CDR2 is FQNEAQ (reference sequence). This CDR3 is 12 amino acids long. The V and J ends lost 5 bases and 10 bases respectively, with 12 bases between them. Sorting used thawed, overnight-rested PBMC stained with anti-CD3, a viability dye and GMM-loaded CD1B tetramer. The CD1B tetramers carried C32 glucose monomycolate purified from Rhodococcus equi. Tetramer-negative cells, roughly 97,000 per donor, were also sorted. These data are taken from a study of T cells in tuberculosis. Sequencing was performed with immunoSEQ multiplex PCR; in TCRdb, only in-frame clones are kept and a portion is missing. Of approximately 57,000 clones in the sample, over 75% were seen once.

This receptor was taken from an adult woman with latent tuberculosis. This chain links TRBV7-9 with TRBJ2-1; TRBD1 is a possible D gene (5 bases). Sequenced sample: CD1b-GMM tetramer-negative cells sorted from PBMCs. The CDR3 sequence is CASSPRDSEQFF. CDR3 DNA: TGTGCCAGCAGCCCTCGCGACAGCGAGCAGTTCTTC.